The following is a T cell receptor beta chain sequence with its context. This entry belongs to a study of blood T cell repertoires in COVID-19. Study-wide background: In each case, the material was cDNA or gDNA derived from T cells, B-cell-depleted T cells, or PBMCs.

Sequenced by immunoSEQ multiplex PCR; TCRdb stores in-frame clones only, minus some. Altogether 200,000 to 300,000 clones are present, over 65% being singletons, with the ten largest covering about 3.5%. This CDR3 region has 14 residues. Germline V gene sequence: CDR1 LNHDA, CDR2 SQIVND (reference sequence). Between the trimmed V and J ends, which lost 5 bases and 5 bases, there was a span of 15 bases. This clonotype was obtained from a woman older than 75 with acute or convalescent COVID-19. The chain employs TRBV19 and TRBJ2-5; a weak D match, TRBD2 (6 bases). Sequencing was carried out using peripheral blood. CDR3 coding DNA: TGTGCCAGTAGTTGGGGGTGGAGGGGCGAGACCCAGTACTTC. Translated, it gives CASSWGWRGETQYF.